The 24 T cell receptor beta chains below were found in one sample sequenced in a study of CD8+ T cells in alopecia areata. The authors extracted RNA and reverse transcribed it into cDNA as the sequencing template. The table came from immunoSEQ multiplex PCR; TCRdb's copy has only in-frame clones and leaves some out. The specimen gives about 270,000 clones without singletons; the ten biggest hold about 1.2%. CD4, CD8alpha, NKG2D, NKG2ACE and other markers were used to sort pooled cutaneous lymph node cells. Sequenced: CD4+ T cells sorted from a lymph node. These receptors were collected from a C3H/HeJ mouse with alopecia areata. The mouse strain carries the MHC haplotype H2-k.

This clone was observed a handful of times. Gene and germline names: mouse. The read ends 4 residues early relative to the CDR3; the germline J gene fills the gap. The chain couples TRBV1 to TRBJ2-5; D remains unclear. Per germline, CDR1 NSQYPW and CDR2 LRSPGD (reference sequence). This CDR3 is built from 14 residues. Trimming pared 1 base from V and 1 base from J, leaving 6 bases between. The CDR3: CTCSAVTDQDTQYF. The part of the CDR3 DNA that was read is TGCACCTGCAGTGCAGTAACAGACCAAGAC.

Comments on this clone: The listed genes are named as in mouse. The observed sequence ends 4 residues before the CDR3 terminus, with the missing tail filled in from the germline J gene. At the DNA level, this CDR3 is encoded by other sequences in the same sample as well. The genes are TRBV5 and TRBJ2-7, with D perhaps TRBD1 (6 bases). Per the germline V gene, CDR1 is LGHNA and CDR2 is YNLKQL (reference sequence). This CDR3 region has 12 residues. The sequenced CDR3 bases are TGTGCCAGCAGCCCCGACAGGTAT. The encoded protein is CASSPDRY. The full CDR3 is CASSPDRYEQYF.

This clone turned up a few times. Genes here carry mouse names. The CDR3 end is not reached by the read, which stops 4 residues before it; the germline J gene fills it in. The same CDR3 also results from other DNA sequences found in this sample. This chain connects TRBV13-2 to TRBJ1-1, with 7 bases lining up with TRBD1. V was clipped by 3 bases and J by 2 bases; unmatched bases: 4. The CDR3 length is 14 residues. CDR1 is NNHNN, CDR2 SYGAGS, per germline (reference sequence). This CDR3 reads CASGVTGSNTEVFF. CDR3 DNA, as far as it was read: TGTGCCAGCGGTGTGACAGGGTCCAACACA.

As for this clone: Genes and germline are mouse. The CDR3 end is not reached by the read, which stops 4 residues before it; the germline J gene fills it in. This sample includes further DNA sequences coding for the same CDR3. This sequence joins TRBV1 and TRBJ2-5; 11 bases line up with TRBD2. V was clipped by 3 bases and J by 3 bases; unmatched bases: 2. This CDR3 is built from 15 residues. The germline CDR1 and CDR2 sequences are NSQYPW and LRSPGD (reference sequence). The part of the CDR3 DNA that was read is TGCACCTGCAGTGCGGGACTGGGGGTTCAAGAC. Residues: CTCSAGLGVQD. The CDR3 in full is CTCSAGLGVQDTQYF.

This clone came up a few times. Gene names are mouse gene names. The read ends 4 residues before the CDR3 terminus; that terminus is restored from the germline J gene. The genes are TRBV13-1 and TRBJ2-7; D remains ambiguous. The CDR3 is 13 amino acids. Germline V lookup: CDR1 NSHNY, CDR2 SYGAGN. V lost 2 bases and J 0 bases, leaving 6 bases between the germline ends. Partial CDR3 DNA: TGTGCCAGCAGTGAAGACATCTCCTAT. Translation gives CASSEDISY. The entire CDR3 reads CASSEDISYEQYF.

Details on this clone: Germline and genes: mouse. The read terminates 4 residues ahead of where the CDR3 ends, so the germline J gene completes it. The J gene is TRBJ2-5, the V gene TRBV13-3; TRBD2 matches 11 bases. In germline, CDR1 is NNHDY, CDR2 SYVADS. The CDR3 has 13 amino acids. CDR3 DNA (partial): TGTGCCAGCAGGGACTGGGGGGACGAC. It yields the protein CASRDWGDD. The full CDR3 protein reads CASRDWGDDTQYF.

This clone has more than one count but fewer than ten. Each gene name is a mouse one. The missing CDR3 end, 4 residues past where the read stops, is filled in from the germline J gene. The V gene is TRBV1, the J gene TRBJ2-1; 8 bases match TRBD1. The CDR3 runs 15 residues. V was pared by 3 bases and J by 3 bases, with 4 bases of the junction left unmatched. Germline V gene sequence: CDR1 NSQYPW, CDR2 LRSPGD (reference sequence). This CDR3 reads CTCSALRGLYAEQFF. The DNA read from the CDR3 is TGCACCTGCAGTGCTCTCAGGGGGCTCTATGCT. The variable domain in full, completed from reference TRBV1 and TRBJ2-1, reads VTLLEQNPRWRLVPRGQAVNLRCILKNSQYPWMSWYQQDLQKQLQWLFTLRSPGDKEVKSLPGADYLATRVTDTELRLQVANMSQGRTLYCTCSALRGLYAEQFFGPGTRLTVL.

This clone has just a few counts. Gene names refer to mouse genes. The CDR3 goes on 3 residues after the read ends, and that part is filled in from the germline J gene. The gene calls are TRBV13-1 and TRBJ1-6; TRBD1 matches at 10 bases. TRBJ1-6 is known as an ORF, though its function is uncertain. The germline gives CDR1 NSHNY, CDR2 SYGAGN. CDR3 length: 14 residues. The V and J ends lost 4 bases and 9 bases, in that order; junction bases with no gene match: 4. The part of the CDR3 DNA that was read is TGTGCCAGCAGTACCGGGACAGGGGTTTCGCCC. Translation gives CASSTGTGVSP. The entire CDR3 protein reads CASSTGTGVSPLYF.

Points on this clone: Here the gene names and germline are mouse. The read terminates 4 residues before the CDR3 end, so the remaining end is supplied by the germline J gene. This chain joins TRBV13-3 and TRBJ2-7; D uncertain. The CDR3 is 12 amino acids. Germline assignment: CDR1 NNHDY and CDR2 SYVADS. The DNA read from the CDR3 is TGTGCCAGCAGTGAAGTACAGTAT. The encoded protein is CASSEVQY. The whole CDR3 sequence is CASSEVQYEQYF.

Concerning this clone itself: Genes and germline are mouse. The read stops 3 residues short of the end of the CDR3; the missing end is completed from the germline J gene. The genes are TRBV13-2 and TRBJ1-6; 9 bases agree with TRBD1. TRBJ1-6 is sorted into the ORF group, with uncertain function. Germline loops: CDR1 NNHNN, CDR2 SYGAGS (reference sequence). V gave up 2 bases and J gave up 5 bases; unmatched junction bases: 5. This CDR3 contains 16 residues. This CDR3 reads CASGDVRDRDNSPLYF. CDR3 DNA (partial): TGTGCCAGCGGTGACGTCCGGGACAGGGATAATTCGCCC.

In the case of this clone: The genes and germline here are from mouse. The read is 4 residues too short to cover the CDR3 end, so that end is filled in from the germline J gene. The same CDR3 arises from other DNA sequences in this sample as well. The chain combines TRBV13-1 with TRBJ2-4; 7 bases are shared with TRBD1. Germline values: CDR1 NSHNY, CDR2 SYGAGN. The CDR3 runs 12 residues. The CDR3 bases that were read are TGTGCCAGCAGTGGGACAGGAAAC. Residues: CASSGTGN. The complete CDR3 sequence is CASSGTGNTLYF.

This clone was counted between two and nine times. Gene names follow the mouse nomenclature. This CDR3 is CASSRVGGPYAEQFF. The CDR3 DNA, read in part, is TGTGCTAGCAGTAGAGTCGGGGGGCCGTATGCT. V is TRBV17 and J is TRBJ2-1; tentative D call: TRBD2 (7 bases). The sequence runs out 4 residues before the end of the CDR3; the remainder is reconstructed from the germline J gene. Trimming shortened V by 1 base and J by 4 bases, and 11 bases separated the two germline ends. This CDR3 is built from 15 residues. The germline V gene encodes CDR1 MNHDT and CDR2 YYDKIL. Together with reference TRBV17 and TRBJ2-1, the CDR3 gives the full variable domain: DTTVKQNPRYKLARVGKPVNLICSQTMNHDTMYWYQKKPNQAPKLLLFYYDKILNREADTFEKFQSSRPNNSFCSLYIGSAGLEYSAMYLCASSRVGGPYAEQFFGPGTRLTVL.

Notes on this clone: The gene symbols are mouse symbols. The CDR3 DNA, read in part, is TGTGCCAGCAGCCAAGATACTGGGCTGGGA. Its translation: CASSQDTGLG. The full CDR3 protein reads CASSQDTGLGEVFF. The chain uses TRBV5 and TRBJ1-1; unclear D gene. The CDR3 is cut off 4 residues early in the read; its end comes from the germline J gene. CDR1 LGHNA and CDR2 YNLKQL come from the germline V gene (reference sequence). This CDR3 spans 14 amino acids.

As for this clone: Gene names refer to mouse genes. The CDR3 end is not reached by the read, which stops 4 residues before it; the germline J gene fills it in. The chain employs TRBV13-3 and TRBJ1-2, with no clear D. The CDR3 has 13 amino acids. V was pared by 4 bases and J by 2 bases, with 9 bases between. Germline V CDR1 and CDR2: NNHDY, SYVADS. CDR3 DNA, as far as it was read: TGTGCCAGCAGTCAGCAGTCTAACTCC. Translated, it gives CASSQQSNS. The whole CDR3 region reads CASSQQSNSDYTF.

There are a few counts of this clone. Here the gene names and germline are mouse. The read terminates 4 residues before the CDR3 end, so the remaining end is supplied by the germline J gene. Additional DNA sequences in this sample encode the identical CDR3. This chain joins TRBV12-1 and TRBJ2-5; TRBD2 matches at 9 bases. J was trimmed by 3 bases and V by 1 base; bases with no gene match: 4. Germline assignment: CDR1 SGHSN and CDR2 HYEKVE. The CDR3 is 15 residues long. The part of the CDR3 DNA that was read is TGTGCCAGCTCTCTGACTGGGGGTATACAAGAC. Encoded protein: CASSLTGGIQD. The whole CDR3 protein reads CASSLTGGIQDTQYF.

This clone occurred a few times. Gene names and germline refer to mouse. Read coverage stops 4 residues before the CDR3 terminus; the germline J gene supplies the remainder. The rearrangement joins TRBV19 to TRBJ2-5; possible D gene TRBD1, 6 bases. The CDR3 is 13 amino acids. CDR1 is FNHDT, CDR2 SITEND, per germline (reference sequence). CDR3 loop: CASSRDKKDTQYF. The CDR3 DNA, read in part, is TGTGCCAGCAGTCGGGACAAAAAAGAC.

Turning to this clone: Gene names follow the mouse nomenclature. The sequenced fragment ends 4 residues before the CDR3 boundary, so the rest is inferred from the germline J gene. The chain is built from TRBV17 and TRBJ2-5, with TRBD2 matching over 8 bases. Germline loops: CDR1 MNHDT, CDR2 YYDKIL. The CDR3 has 16 amino acids. J gave up 2 bases and V 0 bases, and 4 bases lay outside the gene matches. CDR3 residues: CASSRDPTGGQDTQYF. The covered CDR3 bases are TGTGCTAGCAGTAGAGATCCAACTGGGGGCCAAGAC.

This clone turned up a few times. Mouse names are used for the genes. The read halts 4 residues ahead of the CDR3 end, with the missing end drawn from the germline J gene. The V gene is TRBV13-3, the J gene TRBJ2-3; 11 positions agree with TRBD2. The V and J ends lost 2 bases and 0 bases, in that order; junction bases with no gene match: 2. The CDR3 loop spans 16 amino acids. Germline V gene sequence: CDR1 NNHDY, CDR2 SYVADS. CDR3 DNA, as far as it was read: TGTGCCAGCAGTGAAACTGGGGGGGCTAGTGCAGAA. Encoded protein: CASSETGGASAE. The entire CDR3 reads CASSETGGASAETLYF.

About this clone itself: Gene names are mouse gene names. The read stops 4 residues short of the end of the CDR3; the missing end is completed from the germline J gene. The chain uses TRBV5 and TRBJ2-7; 11 bases align to TRBD2. CDR1 LGHNA and CDR2 YNLKQL come from the germline V gene (reference sequence). This CDR3 is 16 amino acids long. CDR3 in amino acids: CASSQDGGTGGYEQYF. The CDR3 bases that were read are TGTGCCAGCAGCCAAGATGGCGGGACTGGGGGTTAT.

This clone appeared a few times. The genes and germline here are from mouse. Read sequence stops 4 residues before the CDR3 end, and the germline J gene provides the missing end. The chain has TRBV17 and TRBJ1-2; no clear D gene. The V gene's germline CDR1 is MNHDT and CDR2 YYDKIL. V lost 3 bases, J lost 0 bases, and 8 bases lay in between. The CDR3 totals 14 residues. The CDR3 sequence is CASSSNNANSDYTF. Incomplete CDR3 DNA: TGTGCTAGCAGTAGTAACAATGCAAACTCC.

This clone was detected a few times. The listed genes are named as in mouse. The CDR3 goes on 4 residues after the read ends, and that part is filled in from the germline J gene. This chain joins TRBV13-3 and TRBJ1-1, with a possible D match to TRBD1 (6 bases). Germline V gene sequence: CDR1 NNHDY, CDR2 SYVADS. There are 14 residues in the CDR3. V gave up 3 bases and J gave up 0 bases, with 9 bases separating them. CDR3 DNA, as far as it was read: TGTGCCAGCAGTGGCCGGACAGCAAACACA. Translated: CASSGRTANT. The CDR3 reads in full as CASSGRTANTEVFF.

Worth noting for this clone: Any gene name here is a mouse gene name. The missing CDR3 end, 4 residues past where the read stops, is filled in from the germline J gene. In the same sample, other DNA sequences code for this CDR3. This sequence joins TRBV1 and TRBJ1-1, with 7 bases lining up with TRBD1. Unmatched junction bases numbered 2, after V lost 3 bases and J lost 1 base. The germline gives CDR1 NSQYPW, CDR2 LRSPGD (reference sequence). CDR3 size: 14 residues. The CDR3 DNA, read in part, is TGCACCTGCAGTGCGGGACAGAAAAACACA. It codes for CTCSAGQKNT. The whole CDR3 protein is CTCSAGQKNTEVFF.

To note about this clone: All gene names here are mouse names. Coverage ceases 4 residues before the CDR3 finishes, and the germline J gene fills in the end. The chain combines TRBV1 with TRBJ1-2, with D possibly being TRBD1 (5 bases). CDR3 size: 13 residues. CDR1 and CDR2 (germline): NSQYPW, LRSPGD (reference sequence). Partial CDR3 DNA: TGCACCTGCAGTGCAGTCTGGGGGGGC. Amino acids: CTCSAVWGG. In full, the CDR3 is CTCSAVWGGDYTF.

Notes on this clone: Here the gene names and germline are mouse. The CDR3 extends 4 residues past the end of the read, so its final part is completed from the germline J gene. The rearrangement uses TRBV13-3 and TRBJ2-7; possible D gene TRBD2, 7 bases. The germline V and J ends were trimmed by 5 bases and 0 bases, with 12 bases remaining between them. Germline values: CDR1 NNHDY, CDR2 SYVADS. This CDR3 has 14 residues. The chain's CDR3 is CASREGGGSYEQYF. The sequenced CDR3 bases are TGTGCCAGCAGGGAGGGGGGGGGCTCCTAT.